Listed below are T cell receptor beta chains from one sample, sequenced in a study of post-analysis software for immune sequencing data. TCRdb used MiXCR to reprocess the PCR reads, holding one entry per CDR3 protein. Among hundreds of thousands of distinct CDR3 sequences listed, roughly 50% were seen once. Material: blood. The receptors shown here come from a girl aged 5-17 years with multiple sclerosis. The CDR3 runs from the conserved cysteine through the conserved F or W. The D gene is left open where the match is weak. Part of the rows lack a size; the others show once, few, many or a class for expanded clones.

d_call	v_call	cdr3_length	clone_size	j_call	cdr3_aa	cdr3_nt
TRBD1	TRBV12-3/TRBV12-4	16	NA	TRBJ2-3	CASSRDRWTEVNTQYF	TGTGCCAGCAGCCGGGACAGGTGGACTGAAGTGAATACGCAGTATTTT
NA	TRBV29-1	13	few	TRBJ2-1	CSVEEWGAREQFF	TGCAGCGTTGAAGAATGGGGGGCGCGGGAGCAGTTCTTC
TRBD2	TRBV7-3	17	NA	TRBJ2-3	CASSLMGLAGAGDTQYF	TGTGCCAGCAGCTTAATGGGGCTAGCGGGAGCGGGCGATACGCAGTATTTT
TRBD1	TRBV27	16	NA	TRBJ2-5	CASSYRPGQGFDEQYF	TGTGCCAGCAGTTACCGGCCGGGACAGGGTTTCGATGAGCAGTACTTC
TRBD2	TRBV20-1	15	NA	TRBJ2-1	CSALPGGATYNEQFF	TGCAGTGCCCTTCCGGGAGGGGCTACCTACAATGAGCAGTTCTTC
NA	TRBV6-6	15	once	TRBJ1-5	CASSTASRDNQPQHF	TGTGCCAGCAGTACTGCCAGTCGAGACAATCAGCCCCAGCATTTT
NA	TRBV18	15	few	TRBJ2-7	CASSPGQGGSYEQYF	TGTGCCAGCAGCCCGGGCCAGGGTGGTTCCTACGAGCAGTACTTC
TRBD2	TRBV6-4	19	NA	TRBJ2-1	CASSSRGTSGSPSYNEQFF	TGTGCCAGCAGTAGCCGAGGGACTAGCGGGAGCCCCTCCTACAATGAGCAGTTCTTC
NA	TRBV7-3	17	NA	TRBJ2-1	CASSLGGGQFSYNEQFF	TGTGCCAGCAGCTTGGGTGGCGGACAATTCTCCTACAATGAGCAGTTCTTC
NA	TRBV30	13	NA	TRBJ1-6	CAWSDHRDSPLHF	TGTGCCTGGAGCGATCACAGGGATTCACCCCTCCACTTT
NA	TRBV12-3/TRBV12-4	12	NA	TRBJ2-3	CASSPEGSSQYF	TGTGCCAGCAGTCCGGAGGGCTCCTCTCAGTATTTT
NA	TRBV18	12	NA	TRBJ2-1	CASSPTTNEQFF	TGTGCCAGCTCACCAACGACGAATGAGCAGTTCTTC
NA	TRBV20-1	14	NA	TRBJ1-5	CSARVDSNNQPQHF	TGCAGTGCTAGAGTGGACAGTAACAATCAGCCCCAGCATTTT
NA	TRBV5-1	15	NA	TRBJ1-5	CASTQGPDSNQPQHF	TGCGCCAGCACCCAAGGGCCGGATAGCAATCAGCCCCAGCATTTT
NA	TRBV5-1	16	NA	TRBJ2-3	CASSLESGGFEDTQYF	TGCGCCAGCAGCTTGGAGAGTGGTGGGTTCGAAGATACGCAGTATTTT
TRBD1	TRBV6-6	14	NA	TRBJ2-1	CASRSGQNYNEQFF	TGTGCCAGCAGGTCGGGACAGAATTACAATGAGCAGTTCTTC
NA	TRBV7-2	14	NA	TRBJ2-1	CASSLWQGGNEQFF	TGTGCCAGCAGCTTATGGCAGGGGGGCAATGAGCAGTTCTTC
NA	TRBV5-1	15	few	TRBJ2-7	CASSLTRTDYYEQYF	TGCGCCAGCAGCTTGACTCGGACGGATTACTACGAGCAGTACTTC
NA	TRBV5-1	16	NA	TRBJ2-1	CASSPLRDTDYNEQFF	TGCGCCAGCAGCCCCCTCCGGGACACTGACTACAATGAGCAGTTCTTC
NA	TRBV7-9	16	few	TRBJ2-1	CASSLRITDSYNEQFF	TGTGCCAGCAGCTTAAGGATTACGGACTCCTACAATGAGCAGTTCTTC
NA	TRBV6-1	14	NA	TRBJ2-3	CASNPGQALDTQYF	TGTGCCAGCAACCCGGGTCAGGCCCTAGATACGCAGTATTTT
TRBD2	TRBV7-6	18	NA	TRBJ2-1	CASSRTSGRLSSYNEQFF	TGTGCCAGCAGTCGGACTAGCGGGAGGTTGAGCTCCTACAATGAGCAGTTCTTC
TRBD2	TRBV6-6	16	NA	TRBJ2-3	CASSSSASGATDTQYF	TGTGCCAGCAGCAGCAGTGCTAGCGGGGCCACAGATACGCAGTATTTT
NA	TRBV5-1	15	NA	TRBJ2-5	CASSRAGLRTETQYF	TGCGCCAGCAGCAGGGCGGGACTCCGGACCGAGACCCAGTACTTC
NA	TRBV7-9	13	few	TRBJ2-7	CASTALSSYEQYF	TGTGCCAGCACCGCCTTGAGCTCCTACGAGCAGTACTTC
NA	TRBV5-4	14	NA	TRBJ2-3	CATTGGRGIDTQYF	TGTGCCACCACTGGGGGCCGAGGCATAGATACGCAGTATTTT
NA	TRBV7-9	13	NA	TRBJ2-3	CASSFIREDTQYF	TGTGCCAGCAGCTTTATCCGGGAGGATACGCAGTATTTT
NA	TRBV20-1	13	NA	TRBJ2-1	CSASMVNYNEQFF	TGCAGTGCTAGTATGGTCAACTACAATGAGCAGTTCTTC
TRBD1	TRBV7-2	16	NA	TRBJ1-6	CASSLVPGTGYPKAHF	TGTGCCAGCAGCTTAGTTCCGGGGACAGGGTATCCTAAGGCCCACTTT
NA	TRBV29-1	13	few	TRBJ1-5	CSVEGRNNQPQHF	TGCAGCGTTGAGGGACGGAACAATCAGCCCCAGCATTTT
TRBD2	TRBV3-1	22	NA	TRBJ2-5	CASSQDLGGTSGRAVSQETQYF	TGTGCCAGCAGCCAAGATCTTGGCGGGACTAGCGGGAGGGCCGTCAGTCAAGAGACCCAGTACTTC
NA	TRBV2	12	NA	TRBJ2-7	CASSEDVYEQYF	TGTGCCAGCAGTGAAGACGTCTACGAGCAGTACTTC
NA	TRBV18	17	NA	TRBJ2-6	CASSPLTGSSGANVLTF	TGTGCCAGCTCACCACTAACAGGGAGCTCTGGGGCCAACGTCCTGACTTTC
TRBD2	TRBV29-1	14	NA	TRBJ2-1	CSAGRRLSYNEQFF	TGCAGCGCCGGGAGGCGGCTCTCCTACAATGAGCAGTTCTTC
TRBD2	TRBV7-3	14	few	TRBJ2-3	CARSLGLAGDTQYF	TGTGCCCGCAGCTTAGGGCTAGCGGGAGATACGCAGTATTTT
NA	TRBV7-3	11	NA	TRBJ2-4	CASSFRDIQYF	TGTGCCAGCAGCTTTAGGGACATTCAGTACTTC
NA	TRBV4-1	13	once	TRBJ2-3	CASSQVSADTQYF	TGCGCCAGCAGCCAAGTCAGCGCAGATACGCAGTATTTT
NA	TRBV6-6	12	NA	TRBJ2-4	CASSFDAREQYF	TGTGCCAGCAGCTTTGACGCCCGGGAGCAGTACTTC
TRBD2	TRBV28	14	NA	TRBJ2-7	CASSTSGSRDEQYF	TGTGCCAGCAGTACTAGCGGGAGTCGGGACGAGCAGTACTTC
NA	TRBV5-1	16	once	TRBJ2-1	CASTANDGTVMDEQFF	TGCGCCAGCACCGCGAATGATGGGACTGTAATGGATGAGCAGTTCTTC
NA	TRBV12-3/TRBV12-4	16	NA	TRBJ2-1	CASSFYARGDNNEQFF	TGTGCCAGCAGTTTTTATGCCAGGGGGGACAACAATGAGCAGTTCTTC
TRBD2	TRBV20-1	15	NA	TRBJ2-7	CSASAGASGSYEQYF	TGCAGTGCCTCTGCCGGGGCTAGCGGGAGTTACGAGCAGTACTTC
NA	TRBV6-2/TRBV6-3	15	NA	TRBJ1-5	CASSYSKGRSQPQHF	TGTGCCAGCAGTTACTCCAAGGGTCGAAGTCAGCCCCAGCATTTT
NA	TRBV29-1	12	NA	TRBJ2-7	CSVGRVPYEQYF	TGCAGCGTTGGGAGGGTCCCCTACGAGCAGTACTTC
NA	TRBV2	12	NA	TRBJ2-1	CASSEGRAAQFF	TGTGCCAGCAGTGAAGGCCGAGCTGCGCAGTTCTTC
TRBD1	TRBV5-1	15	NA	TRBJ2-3	CASSAIGQGTDTQYF	TGCGCCAGCAGCGCGATAGGACAGGGGACAGATACGCAGTATTTT